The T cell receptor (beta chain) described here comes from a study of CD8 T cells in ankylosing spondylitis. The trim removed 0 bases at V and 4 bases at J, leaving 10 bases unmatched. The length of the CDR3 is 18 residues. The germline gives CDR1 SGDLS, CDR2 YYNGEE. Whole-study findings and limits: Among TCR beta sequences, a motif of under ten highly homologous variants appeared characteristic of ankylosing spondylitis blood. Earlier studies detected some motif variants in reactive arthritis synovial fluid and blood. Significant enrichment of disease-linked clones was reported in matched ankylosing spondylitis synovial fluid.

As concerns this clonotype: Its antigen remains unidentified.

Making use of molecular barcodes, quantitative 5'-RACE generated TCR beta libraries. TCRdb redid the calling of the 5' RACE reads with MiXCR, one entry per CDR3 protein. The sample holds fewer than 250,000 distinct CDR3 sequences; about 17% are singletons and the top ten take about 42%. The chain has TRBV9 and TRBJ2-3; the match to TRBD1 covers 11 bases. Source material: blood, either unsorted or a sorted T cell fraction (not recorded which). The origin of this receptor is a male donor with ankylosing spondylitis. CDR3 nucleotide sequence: TGTGCCAGCAGCGTAGTGGACAGGGGGCTAGCTGGCGCAGATACGCAGTATTTT. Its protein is CASSVVDRGLAGADTQYF.